The T cell receptor beta chain described here comes from a study of blood T cell repertoires in COVID-19. Overall study: The study drew acute and convalescent COVID-19 samples from the United States, Italy and Spain.

The CDR3 runs to 14 residues. Trimming cost V 6 bases and J 1 base; bases outside gene matches: 5. Germline assignment: CDR1 KGHSH and CDR2 LQKENI. Per the study methods: Amplification with reference gene primers provided the estimates of nucleated cell counts. The repertoire was sequenced with immunoSEQ multiplex PCR; TCRdb's copy has only in-frame clones and lacks some. V and J calls and clone size come straight from that table; D and trimming were deduced from the DNA. The table records about 500,000 clones, around 90% of them present only once. The V gene is TRBV18, the J gene TRBJ1-1, with 7 bases identical to TRBD1. The specimen was PBMCs or T cells enriched from blood (not recorded which). This receptor was obtained from a woman under 30 who had recovered from COVID-19. CDR3 region: CASSHRQGNTEAFF. The CDR3 nucleotides are TGTGCCAGCTCGCATCGACAGGGGAACACTGAAGCTTTCTTT.